The entry below describes one T cell receptor (beta chain). Its antigen is still unknown. No clone much larger than this one lies a single base away; base qualities are absent. This sample is drawn from a study of blood T cell repertoires in COVID-19 (TCRdb year 2020). Context from the whole study: The collaborator samples originated in the United States, Italy and Spain and spanned the acute and convalescent phases of COVID-19. Deeply sampled blood TCRbeta repertoires from subjects exposed to, actively infected with, or recovered from COVID-19 were included in the dataset. The prospective study material was composed of cDNA or gDNA derived from T cells, B-cell-depleted T cells, or PBMCs. A freely available public database, intended as a resource for researchers studying the immune response to SARS-CoV-2, is where the repertoires were released. Where available, HLA class I and class II types were taken from metadata supplied by the sample provider and were not determined by assay-based typing. Nearly every sample came with metadata listing a de-identified subject ID, COVID-19 status, age in years and sex. Samples were obtained from the ongoing ImmuneRACE study (first 160 participants) and from 1,200 or so subjects provided by 6 global collaborators. On the study overall, not on this receptor specifically: Clinical and demographic metadata were provided uncurated, with the amount varying by source and participant.

TCRbeta CDR3 regions were amplified from genomic DNA by means of the immunoSEQ Assay, a bias-controlled multiplex PCR. Processing in the source paper ran as follows. Within the assay, amplification of reference gene primers was used to estimate how many nucleated cells each sample contained. To quantify the absolute abundance of each unique TCRbeta CDR3 rearrangement, sequence reads were collapsed and filtered. For each sample, productive Simpson clonality was calculated by taking the square root of Simpson's diversity index across productive rearrangements. TCRdb took this table from immuneACCESS and kept in-frame rearrangements with V and J called. Such tables lack part of the clones; where checked against another copy, unresolved V genes explain under half of the gap, and the rest is unexplained. V and J calls and clone size are those listed in that table; D and trimming were worked out from the DNA. Here the sample has under 150,000 clones; around 80% occur a single time. The top ten hold around 1.9% of the sample.

The collaborating institutions used their own protocols to collect whole blood in K2EDTA tubes. For TCRbeta analysis, collaborators shipped samples as frozen whole blood, isolated PBMCs, or DNA extracted from either of those sample types. Including cysteine and phenylalanine, the CDR3 has 13 amino acids. The kept DNA is CDR3 alone, 39 bases in frame from the first base. The germline V gene (reference sequence) provides CDR1 LGHDT and CDR2 YNNKEL. V is clipped by 1 base and J by 6 bases, and the sequence between their germline boundaries is 9 bases long. Material: peripheral blood. This TCR was sampled from a man in his sixties or seventies with acute or convalescent COVID-19. The rearranged chain carries TRBV3-1 (or the pseudogene TRBV3-2) and TRBJ1-1, with the D segment identity uncertain. The DNA reads TGTGCCAGCAGCCAAGGAGGGTTTTCTGAAGCTTTCTTT. It encodes CASSQGGFSEAFF.